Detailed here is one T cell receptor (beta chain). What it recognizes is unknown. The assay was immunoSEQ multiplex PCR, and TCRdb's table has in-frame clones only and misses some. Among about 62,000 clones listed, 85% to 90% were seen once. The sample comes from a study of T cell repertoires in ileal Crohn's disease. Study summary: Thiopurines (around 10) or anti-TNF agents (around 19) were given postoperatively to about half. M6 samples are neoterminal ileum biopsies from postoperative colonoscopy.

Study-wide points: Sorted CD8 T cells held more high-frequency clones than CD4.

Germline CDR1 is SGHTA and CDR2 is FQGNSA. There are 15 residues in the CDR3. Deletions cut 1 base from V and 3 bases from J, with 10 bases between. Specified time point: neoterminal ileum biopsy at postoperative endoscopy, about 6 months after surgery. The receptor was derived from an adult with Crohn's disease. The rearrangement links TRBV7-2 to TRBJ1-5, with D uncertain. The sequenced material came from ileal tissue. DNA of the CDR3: TGTGCCAGCAGCTTAGAGGTACAGCCCAATCAGCCCCAGCATTTT. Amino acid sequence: CASSLEVQPNQPQHF.